A single sample gave rise to the 10 T cell receptor beta chains below, sequenced in a study of T cell repertoires in cytomegalovirus infection. In TCRdb, the reads were re-called with MiXCR into one record per CDR3 protein. The sample yields 300,000 to 450,000 distinct CDR3 sequences, around 18% seen once. Sequencing used PBMCs. The receptors come from a human donor in good health (CMV status not recorded). Some clones in this sample may be carry-over from other donors' samples.

V is TRBV30 and J is TRBJ2-1; weak D call: TRBD2 (6 bases). Looked up from germline, CDR1 is GTSNPN and CDR2 is SVGIG (reference sequence). This CDR3 is built from 14 residues. The V and J ends lost 3 bases and 7 bases respectively, with 16 bases between them. CDR3 in amino acids: CAWSDYGGTNEQFF. CDR3 bases: TGTGCCTGGAGCGACTACGGGGGAACAAATGAGCAGTTCTTC.

This clonotype has only a few counts. The chain recombines TRBV28 with TRBJ2-7; 8 bases are a match to TRBD1. The CDR3 is 15 residues long. Trimming at V came to 8 bases and at J to 3 bases, leaving 12 bases not matched to a gene. Germline loops: CDR1 MDHEN, CDR2 SYDVKM. CDR3 in DNA: TGTGCCAGCCTCACTCGACAGGGGACAGGCTACGAGCAGTACTTC. This codes for CASLTRQGTGYEQYF.

The CDR3 is CASSSTGLPVYEQYF. The CDR3 nucleotides are TGTGCCAGCAGTTCAACAGGGTTACCCGTCTACGAGCAGTACTTC. The chain employs TRBV6-1 and TRBJ2-7; TRBD1 is a possible D gene (6 bases). V shed 5 bases and J shed 3 bases, with 17 bases lying between them. Germline-derived CDR1 and CDR2 are MNHNS and SASEGT. There are 15 residues in the CDR3.

This clonotype was seen only a few times. The chain employs TRBV20-1 and TRBJ1-1, with 8 bases that match TRBD1. V lost 5 bases to trimming and J lost 7 bases; unmatched junction nucleotides: 6. The CDR3 contains 12 residues. The germline V gene encodes CDR1 DFQATT and CDR2 SNEGSKA (reference sequence). This CDR3 is CSAPTGGSEAFF. The CDR3 DNA follows: TGCAGTGCTCCCACAGGGGGGAGTGAAGCTTTCTTT.

V is TRBV6-1 and J is TRBJ2-1; D uncertain. CDR1 is MNHNS and CDR2 is SASEGT in the germline V gene. The length of the CDR3 is 14 residues. The germline V and J ends were trimmed by 7 bases and 9 bases, with 19 bases remaining between them. The CDR3, as DNA: TGTGCCAGCAATCGTGCCTATTGGCCCCCTGAGCAGTTCTTC. The encoded protein is CASNRAYWPPEQFF.

The J gene is TRBJ2-3, the V gene TRBV2; the D is unclear. The germline V and J ends were trimmed by 10 bases and 4 bases, with 15 bases remaining between them. Germline V gene lookup returns CDR1 SNHLY and CDR2 FYNNEI. The CDR3 sequence is 13 residues long. Written as DNA, the CDR3 is TGTGCCAACTCGAAGAATTCACCAGATACGCAGTATTTT. Its protein product is CANSKNSPDTQYF.

This chain uses TRBV19 with TRBJ1-3; D unresolved. CDR1 and CDR2 (germline): LNHDA, SQIVND (reference sequence). V was trimmed by 6 bases and J by 0 bases, leaving 6 bases between them. The CDR3 covers 13 residues. The CDR3 is CASRPASGNTIYF. CDR3 in DNA: TGTGCCAGTAGGCCAGCCTCTGGAAACACCATATATTTT. Full variable domain (rest looked up from reference TRBV19 and TRBJ1-3): DGGITQSPKYLFRKEGQNVTLSCEQNLNHDAMYWYRQDPGQGLRLIYYSQIVNDFQKGDIAEGYSVSREKKESFPLTVTSAQKNPTAFYLCASRPASGNTIYFGEGSWLTVV.

This clonotype came up many times. The chain uses TRBV7-2 and TRBJ2-7, with 9 bases that match TRBD2. J gave up 0 bases and V 3 bases, and 6 bases lay outside the gene matches. Germline-derived CDR1 and CDR2 are SGHTA and FQGNSA. This CDR3 comprises 16 residues. CDR3 coding DNA: TGTGCCAGCAGCTTTTATAGCGGGAGTTTCTCCTACGAGCAGTACTTC. It encodes CASSFYSGSFSYEQYF.

The chain employs TRBV12-3 or TRBV12-4 and TRBJ1-1; 7 nucleotides line up with TRBD1. The CDR3 spans 15 residues. Trimming removed 2 bases from V and 6 bases from J; junction bases left unmatched: 9. The CDR3 sequence is CASSLTPGGQAEAFF. The CDR3, as DNA: TGTGCCAGCAGTTTAACTCCAGGGGGGCAGGCTGAAGCTTTCTTT.

The chain uses TRBV18 and TRBJ2-1; D gene unclear. CDR3 length equals 13 residues. Germline V gives CDR1 KGHSH, CDR2 LQKENI. V dropped 3 bases and J dropped 8 bases, with 11 bases sitting between them. The CDR3 protein is CASSPQVEYEQFF. In DNA form, the CDR3 reads TGTGCCAGCTCACCCCAAGTTGAGTATGAGCAGTTCTTC.